The entry that follows covers one T cell receptor (beta chain) sequence. Its target is not known. The sample comes from a study of vaccination effects on CD4 cells after COVID-19. Study-wide background: Two-dose vaccination with either BNT162b2 or mRNA-1273 was given to the participants. General study points: By a late point after vaccination, infection- and vaccine-induced clones had shrunk markedly through clonal contraction. Cross-reaction with common cold coronaviruses was seen in only 1 of 255 vaccine-induced clones from healthy vaccinees. Relatively few convalescent patients took part in the study, which had no early post-infection timepoints.

Trimming shortened V by 3 bases and J by 2 bases, and 11 bases separated the two germline ends. CDR3 size: 14 residues. Germline V gives CDR1 SGHKS, CDR2 YYEKEE (reference sequence). In the ViraFEST assay, antigen-specific CD4+ clonotypes were identified by expansion after peptide-pool stimulation. After less than twelve days in culture, the CD4+ T cells were isolated. All vaccine recipients tested negative for nucleocapsid antibodies and had never contracted SARS-CoV-2 infection. Sequencing was performed with immunoSEQ multiplex PCR; in TCRdb, only in-frame clones are kept and a portion is missing. The sample holds roughly 41,000 clones; 65% to 80% are singletons and the top ten take 2.5% to 3%.

The chain joins TRBV5-5 to TRBJ1-2; D is undetermined. This clonotype was sampled from a human donor who received a COVID-19 vaccine. The sequences come from CD4+ T cells from PBMCs cultured with HCoV-NL63 spike peptides, collected before COVID-19 vaccination. CDR3 coding DNA: TGTGCCAGCAGCTCGACGACGGTCAACTATGGCTACACCTTC. Its translation is CASSSTTVNYGYTF.